This T cell receptor (beta chain) stems from a study of blood T cells in healthy people across ages. A second PCR, run for about 7 to 11 cycles, used a sample-barcoded 5' primer plus a J-beta primer mix. One entry per CDR3 protein results from TCRdb running MiXCR on the 5' RACE reads. The repertoire holds roughly 700,000 distinct CDR3 sequences, about half seen once, with 25% to 35% in the top ten. This receptor was obtained from a woman aged 55-70 years in good health. The sequencing sample was made of blood.

As DNA, the CDR3 is TGCAGTGCGTCCCCTCGCTCCGGGACTTCTAATGAAAAACTGTTTTTT. Its protein is CSASPRSGTSNEKLFF. This chain connects TRBV20-1 to TRBJ1-4, with a weak D call TRBD1 (5 bases). Germline V lookup: CDR1 DFQATT, CDR2 SNEGSKA (reference sequence). Trimming pared 6 bases from V and 3 bases from J, leaving 20 bases between. This CDR3 is built from 16 residues.